This T cell receptor beta chain was captured in a study of brain T cells in children with intractable seizures. Points on this clone: Its cognate antigen is unknown.

Sequenced by immunoSEQ multiplex PCR; TCRdb stores in-frame clones only, minus some. There are around 340,000 clones in the sample; over 85% occur only once, and 5.7% lies in the top ten. As to time point: blood from clinic visit 5 months post-surgery; TSC patient then seizure free. CDR1 MDHEN and CDR2 SYDVKM come from the germline V gene. The junction had 7 bases not matched to a gene; V was cut back by 6 bases and J by 0 bases. The CDR3 is 16 residues long. General study findings and limits: Pre-surgery blood may have been undersampled, hiding some clones.

The specimen was peripheral blood, collected approximately 5 months after surgery. The rearrangement uses TRBV28 and TRBJ2-1, with 8 nucleotides matching TRBD2. This TCR was recovered from a boy under three years old with tuberous sclerosis and intractable seizures. The CDR3 protein is CASRQRESNSYNEQFF. CDR3 nucleotide sequence: TGTGCCAGCAGGCAGCGGGAGTCGAACTCCTACAATGAGCAGTTCTTC.